This TCR beta chain was identified in a study of cytomegalovirus exposure and HLA in healthy donors. The PCR employed 60 Vbeta primers together with 13 Jbeta primers. Sequencing used immunoSEQ multiplex PCR; TCRdb keeps in-frame clones, though not all of them. The table shows 100,000 to 120,000 clones, with under 90% occurring only once. This CDR3 spans 19 amino acids. CDR1 is SGHNT, CDR2 YYREEE, per germline (reference sequence). V was pared by 4 bases and J by 0 bases, with 19 bases of the junction left unmatched. This chain joins TRBV5-4 and TRBJ2-7; 7 bases agree with TRBD2. This TCR was recovered from a woman aged 18-29 years in good health and CMV-seronegative. The sequenced sample was PBMCs. Written as DNA, the CDR3 is TGTGCCAGCAGCCTACTCGAAGGATGGGGGGGGACCAGCTCCTACGAGCAGTACTTC. Encoded protein: CASSLLEGWGGTSSYEQYF.